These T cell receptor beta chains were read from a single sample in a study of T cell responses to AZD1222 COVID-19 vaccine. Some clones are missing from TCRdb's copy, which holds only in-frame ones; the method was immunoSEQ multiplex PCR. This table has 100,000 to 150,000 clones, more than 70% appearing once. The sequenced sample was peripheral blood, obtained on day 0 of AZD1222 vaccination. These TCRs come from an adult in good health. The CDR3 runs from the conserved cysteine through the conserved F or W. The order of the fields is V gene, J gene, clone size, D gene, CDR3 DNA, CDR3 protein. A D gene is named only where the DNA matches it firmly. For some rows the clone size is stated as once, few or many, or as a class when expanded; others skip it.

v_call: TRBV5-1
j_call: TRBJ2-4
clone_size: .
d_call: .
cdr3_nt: TGCGCCAGCAGCCGGTTTTCCCCCGAGACAGTAGCCAAAAACATTCAGTACTTC
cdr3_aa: CASSRFSPETVAKNIQYF

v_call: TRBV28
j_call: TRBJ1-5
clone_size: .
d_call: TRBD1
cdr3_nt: TGTGCCAGCAGTTTCGGATTACAGGGGAGGAATCAGCCCCAGCATTTT
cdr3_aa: CASSFGLQGRNQPQHF

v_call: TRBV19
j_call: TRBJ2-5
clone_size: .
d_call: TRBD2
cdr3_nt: TGTGCCAGTAGTCCCTCTCGGGAGGAAGAGACCCAGTACTTC
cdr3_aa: CASSPSREEETQYF

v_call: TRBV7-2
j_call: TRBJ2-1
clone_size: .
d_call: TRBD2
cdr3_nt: TGTGCCAGCAGCTTAGATTCTAGCGGACCCTACAATGAGCAGTTCTTC
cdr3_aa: CASSLDSSGPYNEQFF

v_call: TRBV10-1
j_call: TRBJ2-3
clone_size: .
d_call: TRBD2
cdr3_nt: TGCGCCAGCAGTGGGACTAGCGGGAGGATCACAGATACGCAGTATTTT
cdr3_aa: CASSGTSGRITDTQYF

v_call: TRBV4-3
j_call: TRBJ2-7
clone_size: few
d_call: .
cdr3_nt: TGCGCCAGCAGCTTGGGGTGGGCAGGAGGTTCCTACGAGCAGTACTTC
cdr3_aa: CASSLGWAGGSYEQYF

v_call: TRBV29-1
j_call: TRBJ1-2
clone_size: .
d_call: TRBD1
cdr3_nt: TGCAGCGCCGAAATCGGACAGGGGGCTAGCTATGGCTACACCTTC
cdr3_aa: CSAEIGQGASYGYTF

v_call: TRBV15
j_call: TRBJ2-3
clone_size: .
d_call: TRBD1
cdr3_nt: TGTGCCACTGGGACGACAGGGGTAATTAGCACAGATACGCAGTATTTT
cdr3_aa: CATGTTGVISTDTQYF

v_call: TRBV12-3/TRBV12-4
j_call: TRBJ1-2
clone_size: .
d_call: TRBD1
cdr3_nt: TGTGCCAGCAGTTTATCGACAGGGGCCGGCTACACCTTC
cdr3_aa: CASSLSTGAGYTF

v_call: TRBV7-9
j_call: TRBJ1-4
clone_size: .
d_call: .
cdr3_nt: TGTGCCAGCAGCCCGGGACCGCTCAATGAAAAACTGTTTTTT
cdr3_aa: CASSPGPLNEKLFF

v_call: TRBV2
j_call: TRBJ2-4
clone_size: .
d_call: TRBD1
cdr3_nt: TGTGCCAGCAGTGAAGTACAGGGGGCGCGGGGGTCCAAAAACATTCAGTACTTC
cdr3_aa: CASSEVQGARGSKNIQYF

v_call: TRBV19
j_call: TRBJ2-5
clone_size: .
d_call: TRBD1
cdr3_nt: TGTGCCAGTAGTGGCCGCGGGACAGGGCGGAAGACCCAGTACTTC
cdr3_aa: CASSGRGTGRKTQYF

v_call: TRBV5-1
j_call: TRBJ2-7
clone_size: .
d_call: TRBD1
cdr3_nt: TGCGCCAGCAGGGGGACAGAGAGGTACGAGCAGTACTTC
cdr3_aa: CASRGTERYEQYF

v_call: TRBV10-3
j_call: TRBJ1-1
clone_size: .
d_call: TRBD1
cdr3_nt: TGTGCCATCCGGGACAGGTCTGAGACTGAAGCTTTCTTT
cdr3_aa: CAIRDRSETEAFF

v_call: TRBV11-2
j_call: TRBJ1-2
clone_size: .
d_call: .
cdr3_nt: TGTGCCAGCAGCTTAGAATTTTCGGGGAACTATGGCTACACCTTC
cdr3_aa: CASSLEFSGNYGYTF

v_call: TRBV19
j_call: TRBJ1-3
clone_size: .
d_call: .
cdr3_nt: TGTGCCAGTGGAGTTTGGGCTGGAAACACCATATATTTT
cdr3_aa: CASGVWAGNTIYF

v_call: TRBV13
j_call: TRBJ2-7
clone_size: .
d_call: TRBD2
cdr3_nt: TGTGCCAGCAGCTTAGTGTCCCGGCTAGCGGGAGGGCCGAGGAGCTACGAGCAGTACTTC
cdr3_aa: CASSLVSRLAGGPRSYEQYF

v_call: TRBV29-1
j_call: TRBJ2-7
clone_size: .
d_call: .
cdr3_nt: TGCAGCGTTGAAAGTCGGACTGACTACGAGCAGTACTTC
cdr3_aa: CSVESRTDYEQYF

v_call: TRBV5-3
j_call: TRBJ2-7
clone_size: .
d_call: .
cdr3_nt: TGTGCCAGAAGCTTGGGAAGGCGCCGGGACGGTTACGAGCAGTACTTC
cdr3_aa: CARSLGRRRDGYEQYF

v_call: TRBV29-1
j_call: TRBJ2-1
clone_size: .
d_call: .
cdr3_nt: TGCAGCGTTGTTCCTCTGGACAATGAGCAGTTCTTC
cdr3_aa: CSVVPLDNEQFF

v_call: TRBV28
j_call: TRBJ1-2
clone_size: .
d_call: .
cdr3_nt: TGTGCCAGCAGTTTAGGGACGGTCCGCTATGGCTACACCTTC
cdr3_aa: CASSLGTVRYGYTF

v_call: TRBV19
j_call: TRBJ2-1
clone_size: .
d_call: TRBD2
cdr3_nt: TGTGCCAGTAGTAAAAGCGGGAGAATCACCTACAATGAGCAGTTCTTC
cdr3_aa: CASSKSGRITYNEQFF

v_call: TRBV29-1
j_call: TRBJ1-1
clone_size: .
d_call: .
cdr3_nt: TGCAGCGGGGCGCTCGGGGGAGATGGCACTGAAGCTTTCTTT
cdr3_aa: CSGALGGDGTEAFF

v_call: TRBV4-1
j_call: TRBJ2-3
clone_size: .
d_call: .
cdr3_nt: TGCGCCAGCAGCCTTCCGGGACAGCGGGCAGATACGCAGTATTTT
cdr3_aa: CASSLPGQRADTQYF

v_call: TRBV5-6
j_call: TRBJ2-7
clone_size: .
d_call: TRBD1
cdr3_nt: TGTGCCAGCAGCTTGATGGACAGGGCTCGGGACGAGCAGTACTTC
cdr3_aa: CASSLMDRARDEQYF

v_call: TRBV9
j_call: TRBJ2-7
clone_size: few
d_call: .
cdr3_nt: TGTGCCAGCAGCGCCCGCTTTGAATCCTACGAGCAGTACTTC
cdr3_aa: CASSARFESYEQYF

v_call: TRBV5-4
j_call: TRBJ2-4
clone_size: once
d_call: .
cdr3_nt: TGTGCCAGCAGTTCACAACGGGGCGTGGTTGGTGGAAACATTCAGTACTTC
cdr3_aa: CASSSQRGVVGGNIQYF

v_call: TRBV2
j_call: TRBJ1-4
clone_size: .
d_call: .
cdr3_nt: TGTGCCAGCAGTGTTGGTGAAAAACTGTTTTTT
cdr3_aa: CASSVGEKLFF

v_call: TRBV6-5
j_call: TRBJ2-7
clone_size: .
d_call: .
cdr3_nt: TGTGCCAGCAGTTACGGACCCCAGGGCCTCTACGAGCAGTACTTC
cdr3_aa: CASSYGPQGLYEQYF

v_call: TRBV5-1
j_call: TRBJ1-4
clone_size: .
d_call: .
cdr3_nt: TGCGCCAGCAGCTTCGAAGGGGCCACTAATAATGAAAAACTGTTTTTT
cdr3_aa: CASSFEGATNNEKLFF

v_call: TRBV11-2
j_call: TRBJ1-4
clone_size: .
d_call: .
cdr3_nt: TGTGCCAGCAGCTTAGGTCCGGGATTAGAAAAACTGTTTTTT
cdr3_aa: CASSLGPGLEKLFF

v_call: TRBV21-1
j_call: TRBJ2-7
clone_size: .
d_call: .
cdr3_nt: TGTGCCAGCAGCCCGAAGAGGGGGCGCTTGTACGAGCAGTACTTC
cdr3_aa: CASSPKRGRLYEQYF

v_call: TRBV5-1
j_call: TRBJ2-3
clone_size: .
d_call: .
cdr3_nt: TGCGCCAGCAGCTTGAGCGGGAGCACAGATACGCAGTATTTT
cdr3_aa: CASSLSGSTDTQYF

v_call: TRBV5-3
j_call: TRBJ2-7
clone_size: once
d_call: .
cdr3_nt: TGTGCCAGAAGCTTCAACAGGAACGAGCAGTACTTC
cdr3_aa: CARSFNRNEQYF

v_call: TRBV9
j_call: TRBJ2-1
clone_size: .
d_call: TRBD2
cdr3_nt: TGTGCCAGCAGCGAGGAACTAGCGGGAGGAAGTAATTTCGGCAATGAGCAGTTCTTC
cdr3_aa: CASSEELAGGSNFGNEQFF

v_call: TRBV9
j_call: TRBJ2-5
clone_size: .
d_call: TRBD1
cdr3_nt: TGTGCCAGCAGCGAAGGGCTGGGACAGGGGGTCCAAGAGACCCAGTACTTC
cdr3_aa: CASSEGLGQGVQETQYF

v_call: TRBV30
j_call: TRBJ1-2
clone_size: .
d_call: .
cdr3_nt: TGTGCCTGGAGGGACACCGAAGTCCCTAACTATGGCTACACCTTC
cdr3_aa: CAWRDTEVPNYGYTF

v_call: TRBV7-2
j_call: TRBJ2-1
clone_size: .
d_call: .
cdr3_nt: TGTGCCAGCAGCTTAGCCCCTGCCAGGGTTGACAATGAGCAGTTCTTC
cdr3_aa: CASSLAPARVDNEQFF

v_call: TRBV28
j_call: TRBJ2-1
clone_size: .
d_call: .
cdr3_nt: TGTGCCAGCAGTTCCACCGGGGGAGACTCCTACAATGAGCAGTTCTTC
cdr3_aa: CASSSTGGDSYNEQFF

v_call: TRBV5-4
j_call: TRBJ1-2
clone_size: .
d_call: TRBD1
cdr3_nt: TGTGCCAGCAGCTTCATGACAGGGAATACGGATGGCTACACCTTC
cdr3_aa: CASSFMTGNTDGYTF

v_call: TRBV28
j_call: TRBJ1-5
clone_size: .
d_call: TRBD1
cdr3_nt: TGTGCCAGCAGTTACCACAGGGGGGACCAGCCCCAGCATTTT
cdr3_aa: CASSYHRGDQPQHF

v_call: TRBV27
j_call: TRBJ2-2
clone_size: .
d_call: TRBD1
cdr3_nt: TGTGCCAGCAGCCCGGGACAGGGGTGGAACACCGGGGAGCTGTTTTTT
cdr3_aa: CASSPGQGWNTGELFF

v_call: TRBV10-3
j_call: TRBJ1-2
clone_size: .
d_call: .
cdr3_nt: TGTGCCATCAGTGAAACCGACAGCAACTATGGCTACACCTTC
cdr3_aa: CAISETDSNYGYTF

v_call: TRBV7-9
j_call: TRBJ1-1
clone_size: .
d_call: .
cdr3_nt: TGTGCCAGCAGCTTGGGGACTCCGATGAACACTGAAGCTTTCTTT
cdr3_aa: CASSLGTPMNTEAFF

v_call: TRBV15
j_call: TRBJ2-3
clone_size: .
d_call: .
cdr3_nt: TGTGCCACCAGCCGTGGGGGCCCCGACAGAAACACAGATACGCAGTATTTT
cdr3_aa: CATSRGGPDRNTDTQYF

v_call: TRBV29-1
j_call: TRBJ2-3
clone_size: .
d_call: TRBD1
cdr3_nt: TGCAGCGTTGGTTACCCGGGACAGGGGTCTTATACGCAGTATTTT
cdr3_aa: CSVGYPGQGSYTQYF

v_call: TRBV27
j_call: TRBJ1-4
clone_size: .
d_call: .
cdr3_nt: TGTGCCAGCAGGTTTCATGGTGTAACTAATGAAAAACTGTTTTTT
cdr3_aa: CASRFHGVTNEKLFF

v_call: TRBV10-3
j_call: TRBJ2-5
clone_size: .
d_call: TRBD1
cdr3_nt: TGTGCCATCAGTGGGACAGGGGAAGAGACCCAGTACTTC
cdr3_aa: CAISGTGEETQYF

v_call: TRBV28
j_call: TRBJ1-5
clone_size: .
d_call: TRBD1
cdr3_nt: TGTGCCAGCAGTTTCTTTCCAGGGGGCCGTGGTCAGCCCCAGCATTTT
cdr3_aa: CASSFFPGGRGQPQHF

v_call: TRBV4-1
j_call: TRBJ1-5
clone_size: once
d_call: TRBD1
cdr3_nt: TGCGCCAGCAGCCGGGGAGACAGGGCGGGTAGCAATCAGCCCCAGCATTTT
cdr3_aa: CASSRGDRAGSNQPQHF

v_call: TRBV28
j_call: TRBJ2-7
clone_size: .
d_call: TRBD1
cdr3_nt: TGTGCCAGCAGTTTGACAGGGGTGTGGGACGAGCAGTACTTC
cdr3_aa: CASSLTGVWDEQYF

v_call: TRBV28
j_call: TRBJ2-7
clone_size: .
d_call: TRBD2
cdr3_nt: TGTGCCAGCAGTTTTGAGCGGGAGGGCCCCGAGCAGTACTTC
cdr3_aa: CASSFEREGPEQYF

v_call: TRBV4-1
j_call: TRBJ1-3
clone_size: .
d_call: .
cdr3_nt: TGCGCCAGCAGCCGAAATAGGGGCTCTGGAAACACCATATATTTT
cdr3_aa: CASSRNRGSGNTIYF

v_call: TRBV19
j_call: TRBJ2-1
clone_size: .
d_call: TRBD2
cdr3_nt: TGTGCCAGTAGCGTTCTTTGGACTAGCGGGAGAATCGATGAGCAGTTCTTC
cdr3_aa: CASSVLWTSGRIDEQFF

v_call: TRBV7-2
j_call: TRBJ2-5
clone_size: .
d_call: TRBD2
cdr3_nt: TGTGCCAGCAGCAGACGGACTAGCGGGAGCCAAGAGACCCAGTACTTC
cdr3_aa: CASSRRTSGSQETQYF

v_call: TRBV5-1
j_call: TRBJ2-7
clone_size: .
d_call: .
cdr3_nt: TGCGCCAGCAGCTTCGGACTTTCCTACGAGCAGTACTTC
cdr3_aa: CASSFGLSYEQYF

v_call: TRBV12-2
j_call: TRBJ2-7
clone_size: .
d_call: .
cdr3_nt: TGTGCAAGTCGCAGGGGCGGGAGAGCCGAGCAGTACTTC
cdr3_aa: CASRRGGRAEQYF

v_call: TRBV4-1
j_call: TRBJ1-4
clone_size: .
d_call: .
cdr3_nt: TGCGCCAGCAGCCAAACCTCGGTGTGGGGTGAAAAACTGTTTTTT
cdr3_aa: CASSQTSVWGEKLFF

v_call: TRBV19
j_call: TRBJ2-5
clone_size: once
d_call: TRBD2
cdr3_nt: TGTGCCAGTCAGCGAAGACTAGCGGGAGCCAACGGAGAGACCCAGTACTTC
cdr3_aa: CASQRRLAGANGETQYF